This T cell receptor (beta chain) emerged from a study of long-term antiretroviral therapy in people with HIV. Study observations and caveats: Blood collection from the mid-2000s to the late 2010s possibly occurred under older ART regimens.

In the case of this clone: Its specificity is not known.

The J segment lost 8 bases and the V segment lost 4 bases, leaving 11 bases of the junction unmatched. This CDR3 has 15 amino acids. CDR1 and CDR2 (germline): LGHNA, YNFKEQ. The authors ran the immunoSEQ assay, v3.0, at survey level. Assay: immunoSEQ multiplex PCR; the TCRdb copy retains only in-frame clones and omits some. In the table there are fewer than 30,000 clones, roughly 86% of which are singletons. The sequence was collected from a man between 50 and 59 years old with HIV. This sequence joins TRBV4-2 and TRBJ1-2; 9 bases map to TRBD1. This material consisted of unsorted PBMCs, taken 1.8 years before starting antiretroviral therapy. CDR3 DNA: TGTGCCAGCAGCCTAACAGGGGGCAATCTGGGGGGCTACACCTTC. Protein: CASSLTGGNLGGYTF.